One T cell receptor beta chain is described in this entry. The data were obtained in a study of identical twins. Every donor was a healthy Caucasian. Template switching (which added a universal primer site) was used, and cDNA carried unique molecular identifiers. TCRdb recomputed calls from the 5' RACE reads with MiXCR, one row per CDR3 protein. The sample holds hundreds of thousands of distinct CDR3 sequences, 7.5% to 9.5% seen once. A further study also used this sample, focusing on yellow fever vaccine responses in identical twins.

Sequences were obtained from CD8+ T cells sorted from blood. The receptor comes from a woman aged 18-29 years in good health.

The CDR3 here is CASSQPPGASSGANVLTF. CDR3 nucleotide sequence: TGTGCCAGCAGCCAACCCCCCGGGGCTTCCTCTGGGGCCAACGTCCTGACTTTC. This sequence joins TRBV7-6 and TRBJ2-6; D may correspond to TRBD1 or TRBD2 (5 bases each). V lost 5 bases and J 0 bases, leaving 17 bases between the germline ends. Germline V gene data show CDR1 as SGHVS and CDR2 as FNYEAQ. The CDR3 has 18 residues.